The rows below give T cell receptor beta chains drawn from one sample of a study of T cell responses to AZD1222 COVID-19 vaccine. Assay used: immunoSEQ multiplex PCR; TCRdb lists only in-frame clones, some missing. In the table there are some 110,000 clones, approximately 86% of which are singletons. The starting material was peripheral blood, obtained 28 days after the second AZD1222 dose. All receptors derive from an adult who received the AZD1222 COVID-19 vaccine. CDR3s include the opening cysteine and the closing phenylalanine or tryptophan. Fields, in order: J gene, D gene, clone size, V gene, CDR3 DNA, CDR3 protein. The D gene is left open where the match is weak. Expanded clones are given a class, and other clones once, few, many or no size at all.

j_call: TRBJ2-7
d_call: TRBD1
clone_size: few
v_call: TRBV12-3/TRBV12-4
cdr3_nt: TGTGCCAGCAGTTCCGGGACAGAAGGCGAGCAGTACTTC
cdr3_aa: CASSSGTEGEQYF

j_call: TRBJ1-1
d_call: NA
clone_size: once
v_call: TRBV10-3
cdr3_nt: TGTGCCATCAGTGGAAGACCGAGCGCTGAAGCTTTCTTT
cdr3_aa: CAISGRPSAEAFF

j_call: TRBJ2-7
d_call: NA
clone_size: NA
v_call: TRBV25-1
cdr3_nt: TGTGCCAGCACCGGCGCTTCCTACGAGCAGTACTTC
cdr3_aa: CASTGASYEQYF

j_call: TRBJ2-6
d_call: NA
clone_size: once
v_call: TRBV2
cdr3_nt: TGTGCCAGCAGCCTTACTCCTGGGGCCAACGTCCTGACTTTC
cdr3_aa: CASSLTPGANVLTF

j_call: TRBJ2-6
d_call: NA
clone_size: few
v_call: TRBV7-6
cdr3_nt: TGTGCCAGCAGCTCCACCAGCTCTGGGGCCAACGTCCTGACTTTC
cdr3_aa: CASSSTSSGANVLTF

j_call: TRBJ1-2
d_call: NA
clone_size: NA
v_call: TRBV7-9
cdr3_nt: TGTGCCAGCAGCTTAACCCAGTTCTATGGCTACACCTTC
cdr3_aa: CASSLTQFYGYTF

j_call: TRBJ2-7
d_call: NA
clone_size: few
v_call: TRBV7-8
cdr3_nt: TGTGCCAGCGGGGGGTTCGACAACGAGCAGTACTTC
cdr3_aa: CASGGFDNEQYF

j_call: TRBJ1-2
d_call: NA
clone_size: NA
v_call: TRBV11-2
cdr3_nt: TGTGCCAGCAGCCAAACTAACTATGGCTACACCTTC
cdr3_aa: CASSQTNYGYTF

j_call: TRBJ2-6
d_call: NA
clone_size: NA
v_call: TRBV7-6
cdr3_nt: TGTGCCAGCAGCTTAGGGAGGACGGCCAACGTCCTGACTTTC
cdr3_aa: CASSLGRTANVLTF

j_call: TRBJ2-1
d_call: NA
clone_size: NA
v_call: TRBV7-3
cdr3_nt: TGTGCCAGCAGCTCGTTGCCGCTCTCGGGGGGCCTTCTTAACGAGCAGTTCTTC
cdr3_aa: CASSSLPLSGGLLNEQFF

j_call: TRBJ1-6
d_call: TRBD1
clone_size: NA
v_call: TRBV25-1
cdr3_nt: TGTGCCAGCAGTGTGGACAGGGTGGGTTCACCCCTCCACTTT
cdr3_aa: CASSVDRVGSPLHF

j_call: TRBJ2-7
d_call: NA
clone_size: NA
v_call: TRBV7-3
cdr3_nt: TGTGCCAGCAGCTTAACGAGGAACTACGAGCAGTACTTC
cdr3_aa: CASSLTRNYEQYF

j_call: TRBJ1-4
d_call: NA
clone_size: NA
v_call: TRBV4-1
cdr3_nt: TGCGCCAGCAGCCAAGACTCGGTATTCCGGGGAGCAACTAATGAAAAACTGTTTTTT
cdr3_aa: CASSQDSVFRGATNEKLFF

j_call: TRBJ1-3
d_call: NA
clone_size: NA
v_call: TRBV19
cdr3_nt: TGTGCCAGTAGTACACAACAGGAAAGCTCTGGAAACACCATATATTTT
cdr3_aa: CASSTQQESSGNTIYF

j_call: TRBJ2-1
d_call: NA
clone_size: once
v_call: TRBV7-9
cdr3_nt: TGTGCCAGCAGCCTCCAGGGGTACAATGAGCAGTTCTTC
cdr3_aa: CASSLQGYNEQFF

j_call: TRBJ2-2
d_call: TRBD2
clone_size: once
v_call: TRBV3-1/TRBV3-2
cdr3_nt: TGTGCCAGCAGCCAAGATCAGGCTAGCGGGCCCCCGGGGTTTTTT
cdr3_aa: CASSQDQASGPPGFF